The T cell receptor beta chain described here comes from a study of control samples from healthy donors and cancer patients. TCRdb keeps only in-frame clones here, not all; method: immunoSEQ multiplex PCR. The table includes 120,000 or so clones, approximately 94% detected once. The germline V gene has CDR1 SGHRS and CDR2 YFSETQ. V was pared by 4 bases and J by 4 bases, with 12 bases between. This CDR3 spans 13 amino acids. The chain joins TRBV5-1 to TRBJ2-7; D is perhaps TRBD2 (6 bases). The origin of this receptor is a man under 40 in good health. The sequenced sample was blood. The CDR3 here is CASSLGTLYEQYF. The CDR3 DNA follows: TGCGCCAGCAGCCTAGGGACTTTATACGAGCAGTACTTC.